This TCR beta chain was recovered during a study of T cells in Graves' hyperthyroidism and ophthalmopathy. As for the study in general: Peripheral blood samples were taken at initial diagnosis, prior to any treatment.

Diagnoses were made from clinical symptoms, serum measures (thyroxine and TRAb), thyroid ultrasound and orbital computed tomography. About 9.4 ml fresh peripheral blood yielded the PBMCs. Worth noting for this clonotype: Its target is unknown.

This CDR3 has 14 amino acids. Looked up from germline, CDR1 is MNHEY and CDR2 is SMNVEV (reference sequence). Trimming stripped 6 bases from V and 7 bases from J, with 13 bases between. Amplification of TCR beta CDR3 regions was performed using RNA transcripts as template. HTBI primers drove first-round RT-PCR of the TCR CDR3. One entry per CDR3 protein, called by TCRdb with MiXCR from the multiplex PCR reads. Of approximately 740,000 distinct CDR3 sequences in the sample, 14% were seen once. General study points: The majority of expanded thyroid clonotypes above 0.001 also appeared in blood.

The chain uses TRBV27 and TRBJ1-6, with TRBD1 as a possible D gene (6 bases). The clonotype comes from a woman younger than 30 with Graves' hyperthyroidism. Sequenced input: blood. In DNA form, the CDR3 reads TGTGCCAGCAGACAGGGTGCAAGAAATTCACCCCTCCACTTT. Amino acids: CASRQGARNSPLHF.